This T cell receptor (beta chain) is drawn from a study of cytomegalovirus exposure and HLA in healthy donors. Study-level information: Most genotyped donors, about 81% of about 400, had Caucasian-associated genetic ancestry.

The study ran its PCR with 60 Vbeta and 13 Jbeta primers. Authors' methods: A follow-up analysis tallied 65 million to 80 million unique TCR beta chains, roughly 11 million shared. Generated by immunoSEQ multiplex PCR, the TCRdb table keeps only in-frame clones and is missing some. That table gives V, J and clone size, and the DNA gave D and trimming. Of approximately 200,000 clones detected, about four fifths appear once; the ten largest clones hold approximately 1.5%. Germline V gives CDR1 MDHEN, CDR2 SYDVKM. V lost 4 bases to trimming and J lost 7 bases; unmatched junction nucleotides: 13. CDR3 length: 18 amino acids.

The source of this sequence is a girl under 18 in good health and CMV-seropositive. The sequenced sample consisted of PBMCs. V gene TRBV28 combines with J gene TRBJ2-1; the match to TRBD2 covers 13 bases. CDR3 protein: CASSSFKEGLAGLNEQFF. DNA for the CDR3: TGTGCCAGCAGTTCATTCAAGGAGGGACTAGCGGGGTTGAATGAGCAGTTCTTC.